This T cell receptor beta chain was sequenced in a study of blood T cell repertoires in COVID-19. The table came from immunoSEQ multiplex PCR; TCRdb's copy has only in-frame clones and leaves some out. The data show a few hundred thousand clones, with roughly 86% seen just once and about 8% held by the top ten. About this clone: This CDR3 is also generated by other DNA sequences in the sample.

This CDR3 contains 14 residues. The V and J ends lost 4 bases and 5 bases, in that order; junction bases with no gene match: 3. Looked up from germline, CDR1 is MDHEN and CDR2 is SYDVKM. The sample comprised peripheral blood. V gene TRBV28 combines with J gene TRBJ1-2; 11 nucleotides match TRBD1. The origin of this receptor is a woman aged 45-59 years who had recovered from COVID-19. The CDR3 DNA is TGTGCCAGCAGTTCGGGACAGGGGGTTTATGGCTACACCTTC. It codes for CASSSGQGVYGYTF.